This entry lists 14 T cell receptor beta chains sequenced from one sample in a study of response to subunit inactivated influenza vaccine. Each CDR3 protein gets one entry after TCRdb re-called the RT-PCR reads with MiXCR. The table records some 850,000 distinct CDR3 sequences, 15% to 20% of them present only once. The source material was PBMCs from blood, sampled 5 to 6 days after vaccination. These receptors all come from a man aged 45-65 years who received an inactivated influenza vaccine.

The V gene is TRBV27, the J gene TRBJ2-2; D unclear. This CDR3 has 16 residues. Per germline, CDR1 MNHEY and CDR2 SMNVEV (reference sequence). V dropped 6 bases and J dropped 4 bases, with 18 bases sitting between them. The CDR3 region has the DNA TGTGCCAGCAGCCCATATTTCGTCGAAGGCACCGGGGAGCTGTTTTTT. Protein sequence: CASSPYFVEGTGELFF.

The chain carries TRBV25-1 and TRBJ1-5; TRBD1 matches at 8 bases. Germline V gene lookup returns CDR1 MGHDK and CDR2 SYGVNS. This CDR3 is built from 12 residues. The V gene end was trimmed by 5 bases and the J gene end by 9 bases; junction bases not matched to a gene: 3. CDR3 region: CASSQGARPQHF. The CDR3 region has the DNA TGTGCCAGCAGTCAGGGGGCGAGGCCCCAGCATTTT.

This clonotype showed up just a few times. The rearrangement uses TRBV5-1 and TRBJ2-2; D is undetermined. Per germline, CDR1 SGHRS and CDR2 YFSETQ. This CDR3 comprises 13 residues. V was trimmed by 6 bases and J by 1 base, leaving 7 bases between them. CDR3 nucleotides: TGCGCCAGCAATTTCGGGAACACCGGGGAGCTGTTTTTT. Residues: CASNFGNTGELFF.

V is TRBV3-1 and J is TRBJ1-1; no clear D gene. Germline assignment: CDR1 LGHDT and CDR2 YNNKEL (reference sequence). The CDR3 consists of 13 residues. Trimming stripped 2 bases from V and 7 bases from J, with 11 bases between. The CDR3: CASSQFGLDEAFF. The CDR3, as DNA: TGTGCCAGCAGCCAATTCGGGTTGGATGAAGCTTTCTTT.

This clonotype came up a few times. The gene calls are TRBV4-2 and TRBJ1-4, with 8 bases fitting TRBD1. The CDR3 is 16 residues long. Germline V lookup: CDR1 LGHNA, CDR2 YNFKEQ. V gave up 4 bases and J gave up 5 bases; unmatched junction bases: 9. The chain's CDR3 is CASSLDRDRRNEKLFF. CDR3 nucleotides: TGTGCCAGCAGCCTCGACCGGGACAGGAGGAATGAAAAACTGTTTTTT.

The chain carries TRBV25-1 and TRBJ1-2; 10 bases fit TRBD1. This CDR3 region has 18 residues. Germline loops: CDR1 MGHDK, CDR2 SYGVNS. The V gene end was trimmed by 1 base and the J gene end by 4 bases; junction bases not matched to a gene: 12. Here the CDR3 reads CASSESLGQGRGSYGYTF. For the CDR3, the DNA is TGTGCCAGCAGTGAATCTTTGGGACAGGGGCGCGGAAGCTATGGCTACACCTTC.

This clonotype appeared a few times. The rearrangement links TRBV20-1 to TRBJ2-7, with 7 nucleotides matching TRBD2. Germline V gene lookup returns CDR1 DFQATT and CDR2 SNEGSKA (reference sequence). J gave up 6 bases and V 6 bases, and 14 bases lay outside the gene matches. The CDR3 length is 14 residues. In nucleotides, the CDR3 is TGCAGTGCCACCCTCGCTAGCGGTCTTGGCGAGCAGTACTTC. Translating it yields CSATLASGLGEQYF.

This clonotype was detected only a few times. The chain recombines TRBV29-1 with TRBJ1-1; no clear D gene. Germline V gives CDR1 SQVTM, CDR2 ANQGSEA. This CDR3 has 13 residues. V lost 7 bases and J 8 bases, leaving 20 bases between the germline ends. The CDR3 DNA is TGCAGCGCACGGGCCACCAAGTTCACCGAAGCTTTCTTT. Its protein is CSARATKFTEAFF. Full variable domain (remainder filled in from reference TRBV29-1 and TRBJ1-1): SAVISQKPSRDICQRGTSLTIQCQVDSQVTMMFWYRQQPGQSLTLIATANQGSEATYESGFVIDKFPISRPNLTFSTLTVSNMSPEDSSIYLCSARATKFTEAFFGQGTRLTVV.

V usage is TRBV20-1 and J usage is TRBJ2-5, with unresolved D. This CDR3 has 11 residues. With 0 bases removed from V and 5 bases from J, the gap between germline ends came to 4 bases. In germline, CDR1 is DFQATT, CDR2 SNEGSKA (reference sequence). Here the CDR3 reads CSARDTETQYF. The CDR3 region has the DNA TGCAGTGCTAGAGATACTGAGACCCAGTACTTC.

This clonotype came up a few times. The chain joins TRBV10-3 to TRBJ2-3; D is undetermined. This CDR3 comprises 13 residues. Looked up from germline, CDR1 is ENHRY and CDR2 is SYGVKD. Trimming shortened V by 6 bases and J by 6 bases, and 13 bases separated the two germline ends. This chain's CDR3 is CAIRVTVQDTQYF. The CDR3 DNA reads as TGTGCCATCAGGGTTACAGTCCAGGATACGCAGTATTTT.

In this sample, this clonotype turned up a few times. The chain is built from TRBV2 and TRBJ2-5, with a weak D call TRBD2 (6 bases). Germline CDR1 and CDR2: SNHLY and FYNNEI. CDR3 size: 15 residues. With 0 bases removed from V and 5 bases from J, the gap between germline ends came to 13 bases. The chain's CDR3 is CASSEARGFGETQYF. The CDR3 DNA is TGTGCCAGCAGTGAAGCTCGGGGGTTCGGGGAGACCCAGTACTTC.

This clonotype was seen many times. The gene calls are TRBV4-3 and TRBJ2-3, with D perhaps given as TRBD1 or TRBD2 (6 bases each). This CDR3 has 14 residues. CDR1 and CDR2 from the germline V gene are LGHNA and YSLEER. V lost 1 base and J lost 7, with 12 bases in between. The CDR3 loop is CASSQGGGGNTQYF. CDR3 sequence (DNA): TGCGCCAGCAGCCAAGGAGGAGGGGGAAATACGCAGTATTTT.

This clonotype was detected once. V usage is TRBV20-1 and J usage is TRBJ2-5; the match to TRBD2 covers 11 bases. The CDR3 is 13 residues long. V dropped 6 bases and J dropped 5; count of bases not matched to a gene: 5. Germline V CDR1 and CDR2: DFQATT, SNEGSKA (reference sequence). CDR3: CSAGTSGGETQYF. The DNA of the CDR3 is TGCAGTGCAGGGACTAGCGGAGGGGAGACCCAGTACTTC.

The table lists this clonotype with a count of one. This rearrangement joins TRBV30 to TRBJ2-3, with D perhaps matching TRBD1 or TRBD2 (5 bases each). This CDR3 is 14 amino acids long. CDR1 GTSNPN and CDR2 SVGIG come from the germline V gene (reference sequence). V lost 0 bases and J 1 base, leaving 8 bases between the germline ends. The CDR3 here is CAWSVLGGTDTQYF. CDR3 coding DNA: TGTGCCTGGAGTGTACTGGGGGGCACAGATACGCAGTATTTT.